Presented here are 6 T cell receptor beta chains from one specimen sequenced in a study of beta chain features in type 1 diabetes. The authors reverse transcribed all of the isolated RNA, so sequencing captured expressed TCRB transcripts. Method: immunoSEQ multiplex PCR; TCRdb's copy keeps in-frame clones and lacks some. This table holds some 60,000 clones, approximately 59% found once. Input material: Tregs from blood. The receptors come from a woman aged 18-35 years in good health.

The chain links TRBV7-2 to TRBJ1-5; 8 bases fit TRBD1. The CDR3 spans 16 residues. The germline CDR1 and CDR2 sequences are SGHTA and FQGNSA. The trim removed 3 bases at V and 7 bases at J, leaving 11 bases unmatched. The DNA for the CDR3 is TGTGCCAGCAGCTTTTCGACAGGGGCCCTGGGACAGCCCCAGCATTTT. It is translated as CASSFSTGALGQPQHF.

The CDR3 reads CASSAQGGAGNTIYF. The CDR3 region has the DNA TGCGCCAGCAGCGCACAGGGTGGCGCTGGAAACACCATATATTTT. The chain employs TRBV5-1 and TRBJ1-3, with D tentatively TRBD1 (6 bases). The germline CDR1 and CDR2 sequences are SGHRS and YFSETQ. The CDR3 loop spans 15 amino acids. Between the trimmed V and J ends, which lost 4 bases and 2 bases, there was a span of 13 bases.

The genes are TRBV19 and TRBJ2-5, with 13 bases that match TRBD2. CDR3 length equals 18 residues. From germline, CDR1 is LNHDA and CDR2 SQIVND (reference sequence). V dropped 5 bases and J dropped 4; count of bases not matched to a gene: 13. The CDR3 region has the DNA TGTGCCAGTAGTCCGCCGACTCGGACTAGCGGGAGTGCAGAGACCCAGTACTTC. Translation gives CASSPPTRTSGSAETQYF.

The chain has TRBV25-1 and TRBJ2-2, with TRBD1 matching 9 bases. V dropped 9 bases and J dropped 2; count of bases not matched to a gene: 4. The CDR3 is 14 residues long. Per germline, CDR1 MGHDK and CDR2 SYGVNS. CDR3 in amino acids: CASGQGPNTGELFF. For the CDR3, the DNA is TGTGCCAGTGGACAGGGGCCTAACACCGGGGAGCTGTTTTTT.

The chain employs TRBV5-1 and TRBJ2-1; 11 bases are a match to TRBD2. V lost 4 bases and J lost 8; bases outside the gene matches: 5. Germline lookup yields CDR1 SGHRS and CDR2 YFSETQ. CDR3 length equals 14 residues. The CDR3 DNA sequence: TGCGCCAGCAGCAATAGCGGGGGGGCTTATGAGCAGTTCTTC. This encodes CASSNSGGAYEQFF.

The chain combines TRBV27 with TRBJ2-3; D is perhaps TRBD2 (5 bases). Trimming took off 7 bases at V and 3 bases at J, with 11 bases between the two ends. Germline V gene data show CDR1 as MNHEY and CDR2 as SMNVEV (reference sequence). CDR3 length: 13 residues. The CDR3 sequence: CASMRSGTDTQYF. The CDR3 nucleotides read TGTGCCAGCATGAGATCGGGGACAGATACGCAGTATTTT.